Each of the 27 T cell receptor beta chains below was sequenced from the same sample in a study of blood T cell repertoires in COVID-19. The assay was immunoSEQ multiplex PCR, and TCRdb's table has in-frame clones only and misses some. The sample shows 300,000 or so clones, about nine tenths of them seen only once. Input material: peripheral blood. The receptor set was obtained from a woman under 40 with COVID-19, enrolled during active disease.

This rearrangement joins TRBV18 to TRBJ1-1; D remains unclear. The CDR3 has 11 residues. V was pared by 2 bases and J by 11 bases, with 9 bases between. Looked up from germline, CDR1 is KGHSH and CDR2 is LQKENI. The CDR3 spells CASSPEGEAFF. The CDR3 nucleotides are TGTGCCAGCTCACCAGAGGGCGAGGCTTTCTTT.

This clone has a single count. The V call is TRBV19, the J call TRBJ2-7, with TRBD2 as a possible D gene (5 bases). Trimming took off 6 bases at V and 10 bases at J, with 16 bases between the two ends. This CDR3 contains 12 residues. Germline loops: CDR1 LNHDA, CDR2 SQIVND (reference sequence). In DNA, the CDR3 is TGTGCCAGTAGCCGCCCCGGGGAGACACAGTACTTC. Encoded protein: CASSRPGETQYF.

The V call is TRBV4-1, the J call TRBJ1-1, with TRBD1 matching over 9 bases. J was trimmed by 1 base and V by 3 bases; bases with no gene match: 12. In germline, CDR1 is MGHRA, CDR2 YSYEKL. This CDR3 is built from 18 residues. The CDR3 DNA sequence: TGCGCCAGCAGCCAGATAGGGACAGGGATAGTTGGGAACACTGAAGCTTTCTTT. Translating gives CASSQIGTGIVGNTEAFF.

In this sample, this clone turned up once. The chain uses TRBV5-8 and TRBJ1-1; no clear D. The CDR3 is made up of 14 amino acids. Trimming removed 1 base from V and 0 bases from J, with 7 bases in between. In germline, CDR1 is SGHTS, CDR2 YDEGEE. The CDR3 DNA reads TGTGCCAGCAGCTTGCGGCGGCTGAACACTGAAGCTTTCTTT. Translating gives CASSLRRLNTEAFF.

This chain joins TRBV5-1 and TRBJ2-7, with 8 bases fitting TRBD2. The CDR3 has 16 residues. CDR1 is SGHRS, CDR2 YFSETQ, per germline. J lost 2 bases, V lost 0 bases, and 7 bases had no gene match. CDR3 region: CASSLAFSGVTYEQYF. As DNA, the CDR3 is TGCGCCAGCAGCTTGGCCTTTAGCGGGGTTACCTACGAGCAGTACTTC. Full variable domain (remainder filled in from reference TRBV5-1 and TRBJ2-7): KAGVTQTPRYLIKTRGQQVTLSCSPISGHRSVSWYQQTPGQGLQFLFEYFSETQRNKGNFPGRFSGRQFSNSRSEMNVSTLELGDSALYLCASSLAFSGVTYEQYFGPGTRLTVT.

The rearrangement joins TRBV4-2 to TRBJ2-1; perhaps TRBD2 as D (6 bases). CDR3 length: 15 residues. Germline V gene sequence: CDR1 LGHNA, CDR2 YNFKEQ. V lost 0 bases and J 7 bases, leaving 13 bases between the germline ends. CDR3 region: CASSQEPRLVNEQFF. The CDR3, as DNA: TGTGCCAGCAGCCAAGAACCCCGACTAGTTAATGAGCAGTTCTTC.

This sequence joins TRBV19 and TRBJ1-1; D perhaps matches TRBD1 (6 bases). V was trimmed by 3 bases and J by 6 bases, leaving 20 bases between them. The CDR3 contains 16 residues. Germline loops: CDR1 LNHDA, CDR2 SQIVND (reference sequence). CDR3: CASSMGPTGLEAEAFF. The CDR3 DNA is TGTGCCAGTAGTATGGGCCCCACAGGGTTAGAAGCTGAAGCTTTCTTT.

The chain has TRBV5-1 and TRBJ1-1, with 10 bases that match TRBD1. From germline, CDR1 is SGHRS and CDR2 YFSETQ. The CDR3 contains 16 residues. V lost 4 bases to trimming and J lost 0 bases; unmatched junction nucleotides: 6. The CDR3 DNA is TGCGCCAGCAGCGACCGGGACAGGGGTATGAACACTGAAGCTTTCTTT. Protein product: CASSDRDRGMNTEAFF. The full variable domain, with the rest looked up from reference TRBV5-1 and TRBJ1-1, is KAGVTQTPRYLIKTRGQQVTLSCSPISGHRSVSWYQQTPGQGLQFLFEYFSETQRNKGNFPGRFSGRQFSNSRSEMNVSTLELGDSALYLCASSDRDRGMNTEAFFGQGTRLTVV.

The chain is built from TRBV5-8 and TRBJ1-5; 9 positions agree with TRBD1. The CDR3 sequence is 14 residues long. The J segment lost 5 bases and the V segment lost 4 bases, leaving 4 bases of the junction unmatched. The germline V gene has CDR1 SGHTS and CDR2 YDEGEE. The CDR3 DNA follows: TGTGCCAGCAGCAGGGGACAGGGAGATCAGCCCCAGCATTTT. It encodes CASSRGQGDQPQHF.

The chain has TRBV25-1 and TRBJ1-1; no firm D call. Germline V gene sequence: CDR1 MGHDK, CDR2 SYGVNS. The CDR3 sequence is 14 residues long. V lost 6 bases and J 2 bases, leaving 13 bases between the germline ends. Here the CDR3 DNA reads TGTGCCAGCAGAGTCCTTGGGCCTAACACTGAAGCTTTCTTT. It specifies CASRVLGPNTEAFF.

J is TRBJ1-5 and V is TRBV7-8, with 7 bases that match TRBD1. CDR3 length: 15 amino acids. CDR1 and CDR2 from the germline V gene are SGHVS and FQNEAQ. The V and J ends lost 3 bases and 4 bases, in that order; junction bases with no gene match: 6. CDR3 sequence reads: CASSFRTGFNQPQHF. The CDR3 bases are TGTGCCAGCAGCTTCCGGACAGGATTTAATCAGCCCCAGCATTTT.

The chain uses TRBV24-1 and TRBJ2-6; D call uncertain. Trimming shortened V by 3 bases and J by 2 bases, and 13 bases separated the two germline ends. The CDR3 has 17 amino acids. In germline, CDR1 is KGHDR, CDR2 SFDVKD. The CDR3 reads CATSDSSGFPGANVLTF. The CDR3 DNA sequence: TGTGCCACCAGTGATAGTTCCGGGTTTCCTGGGGCCAACGTCCTGACTTTC.

This clone has a single count. The rearrangement uses TRBV6-1 and TRBJ1-5; D perhaps matches TRBD1 (6 bases). The germline gives CDR1 MNHNS, CDR2 SASEGT. Trimming stripped 0 bases from V and 1 base from J, with 19 bases between. The CDR3 runs to 19 residues. The CDR3 loop is CASSEASRTVRLSNQPQHF. For the CDR3, the DNA is TGTGCCAGCAGTGAAGCCTCCCGGACAGTCAGGTTGAGCAATCAGCCCCAGCATTTT.

This sequence joins TRBV6-1 and TRBJ1-2, with D possibly matching TRBD1 (6 bases). The V gene's germline CDR1 is MNHNS and CDR2 SASEGT. V dropped 1 base and J dropped 5 bases, with 14 bases sitting between them. This CDR3 comprises 15 residues. The CDR3 is CASSEVRGEGYGYTF. The DNA of the CDR3 is TGTGCCAGCAGTGAAGTCAGGGGCGAAGGGTATGGCTACACCTTC.

The chain is built from TRBV20-1 and TRBJ1-1, with D uncertain. This CDR3 region has 15 residues. Germline V lookup: CDR1 DFQATT, CDR2 SNEGSKA (reference sequence). V dropped 6 bases and J dropped 1 base, with 18 bases sitting between them. The CDR3: CSASKMSRGNTEAFF. The CDR3 DNA reads TGCAGTGCCAGTAAGATGTCCAGAGGGAACACTGAAGCTTTCTTT.

The rearrangement uses TRBV7-9 and TRBJ2-1; TRBD1 is a possible D gene (6 bases). The CDR3 consists of 13 residues. V was shortened by 5 bases and J by 2 bases, with 7 bases between the two germline ends. Per germline, CDR1 SEHNR and CDR2 FQNEAQ (reference sequence). DNA for the CDR3: TGTGCCAGCAGCCAGGGGCCCTACAATGAGCAGTTCTTC. It is translated as CASSQGPYNEQFF. The full variable domain, completed using reference TRBV7-9 and TRBJ2-1, is DTGVSQNPRHKITKRGQNVTFRCDPISEHNRLYWYRQTLGQGPEFLTYFQNEAQLEKSRLLSDRFSAERPKGSFSTLEIQRTEQGDSAMYLCASSQGPYNEQFFGPGTRLTVL.

The rearrangement joins TRBV5-4 to TRBJ2-1, with TRBD2 identical over 8 bases. The V segment lost 4 bases and the J segment 4 bases; nucleotides outside the gene matches: 7. This CDR3 comprises 15 residues. Per the germline V gene, CDR1 is SGHNT and CDR2 is YYREEE (reference sequence). CDR3: CASSPTSGGYNEQFF. CDR3 bases: TGTGCCAGCAGCCCAACTAGCGGAGGATACAATGAGCAGTTCTTC.

J is TRBJ2-2 and V is TRBV6-5, with TRBD1 identical over 8 bases. The CDR3 length is 14 residues. CDR1 is MNHEY, CDR2 SVGAGI, per germline. The trim removed 2 bases at V and 6 bases at J, leaving 2 bases unmatched. The CDR3 loop is CASSYDRGAGELFF. CDR3 sequence (DNA): TGTGCCAGCAGTTACGACAGGGGCGCCGGGGAGCTGTTTTTT.

This rearrangement joins TRBV27 to TRBJ1-2; 8 bases are shared with TRBD1. This CDR3 has 13 amino acids. Germline V gene sequence: CDR1 MNHEY, CDR2 SMNVEV (reference sequence). The V segment lost 2 bases and the J segment 9 bases; nucleotides outside the gene matches: 5. In nucleotides, the CDR3 is TGTGCCAGCAGTTTAGGGACAGGCTGGAGCTACACCTTC. Translating gives CASSLGTGWSYTF.

The V gene is TRBV4-2, the J gene TRBJ2-7; D possibly corresponds to TRBD2 (5 bases). The CDR3 covers 14 residues. Trimming pared 3 bases from V and 2 bases from J, leaving 11 bases between. CDR1 is LGHNA, CDR2 YNFKEQ, per germline. The CDR3 sequence is CASSHVEGAYEQYF. DNA of the CDR3: TGTGCCAGCAGCCACGTTGAGGGAGCCTACGAGCAGTACTTC.

V gene TRBV5-8 combines with J gene TRBJ2-3; the D gene is possibly TRBD2 (5 bases). This CDR3 comprises 14 residues. CDR1 SGHTS and CDR2 YDEGEE come from the germline V gene. The germline V and J ends were trimmed by 8 bases and 2 bases, with 15 bases remaining between them. The CDR3 spells CASVNLASTDTQYF. CDR3 in DNA: TGTGCCAGTGTCAACCTAGCTTCCACAGATACGCAGTATTTT.

This clone is a singleton in its sample. The rearrangement uses TRBV28 and TRBJ1-4; D unclear. Germline V gene sequence: CDR1 MDHEN, CDR2 SYDVKM. The CDR3 sequence is 17 residues long. V lost 2 bases and J lost 6, with 19 bases in between. The CDR3 DNA is TGTGCCAGCAGTTTACCCCGGGAGGGTTTGAGGTATGAAAAACTGTTTTTT. Translated: CASSLPREGLRYEKLFF.

J is TRBJ1-2 and V is TRBV30; D not resolved. Germline V gives CDR1 GTSNPN, CDR2 SVGIG (reference sequence). The CDR3 sequence is 13 residues long. V was pared by 4 bases and J by 7 bases, with 16 bases between. The CDR3 region is CAWKPIGRSGYTF. CDR3 sequence (DNA): TGTGCCTGGAAACCCATCGGGAGAAGTGGCTACACCTTC.

This chain uses TRBV3-1 (or the pseudogene TRBV3-2) with TRBJ2-1; D is undetermined. V was clipped by 5 bases and J by 8 bases, with 19 bases between them. The CDR3 is made up of 15 amino acids. Germline CDR1 is LGHDT and CDR2 is YNNKEL (reference sequence). The DNA of the CDR3 is TGTGCCAGCAGCTCCCAAGCCTGGAGCCGCGATGAGCAGTTCTTC. The encoded protein is CASSSQAWSRDEQFF.

The chain has TRBV3-1 (or the pseudogene TRBV3-2) and TRBJ2-7; D not resolved. CDR3 length: 14 amino acids. V was cut by 0 bases and J by 0 bases, with 6 bases left in between. Looked up from germline, CDR1 is LGHDT and CDR2 is YNNKEL (reference sequence). CDR3 DNA sequence: TGTGCCAGCAGCCAAGAGGCCATCTCCTACGAGCAGTACTTC. Translating gives CASSQEAISYEQYF.

The chain links TRBV29-1 to TRBJ2-1; D perhaps matches TRBD1 (5 bases). CDR3 length equals 14 residues. Trimming cost V 7 bases and J 0 bases, with 13 bases left between them. The germline CDR1 and CDR2 sequences are SQVTM and ANQGSEA. For the CDR3, the DNA is TGCAGCGCCAAAGGGGCTAGCTCCTACAATGAGCAGTTCTTC. This codes for CSAKGASSYNEQFF.

The chain carries TRBV7-9 and TRBJ1-6; TRBD1 aligns across 9 bases. The CDR3 runs to 16 residues. V was clipped by 2 bases and J by 5 bases; unmatched bases: 4. Looked up from germline, CDR1 is SEHNR and CDR2 is FQNEAQ (reference sequence). Here the CDR3 DNA reads TGTGCCAGCAGCTTACACGGGACAGGGAATAATTCACCCCTCCACTTT. It codes for CASSLHGTGNNSPLHF.